The present TCR beta chain was sequenced within a study of T cells in women clearing cervical HPV infection. Study-level background: Donors had HPV16-related CIN3 or worse; 2 had invasive cancer.

All participants had a single incident cervical HPV16 infection, and prevalent HPV16 infections were excluded. Study-wide points: Each sample's T-cell count was unknown, possibly confounding richness.

The method was immunoSEQ multiplex PCR; TCRdb's version includes in-frame clones alone and lacks a portion of them. This sample's clone table lists roughly 40,000 clones. A note on this clone: Its antigen remains unknown.

The origin of this receptor is a woman aged 18-70 years with a cervical HPV16 infection that either progressed to CIN3+ or cleared (not recorded which). Material for sequencing was blood buffy coat.

Incomplete CDR3 DNA: TGTGCCAGCAGCTATCCAGGGGGCCGGGGC. As protein: CASSYPGGRG. The entire CDR3 reads CASSYPGGRGYTF. This chain connects TRBV7-9 to TRBJ1-2; 8 positions match TRBD1. The read halts 3 residues ahead of the CDR3 end, with the missing end drawn from the germline J gene. The CDR3 is made up of 13 amino acids. Germline CDR1 SEHNR, CDR2 FQNEAQ (reference sequence).